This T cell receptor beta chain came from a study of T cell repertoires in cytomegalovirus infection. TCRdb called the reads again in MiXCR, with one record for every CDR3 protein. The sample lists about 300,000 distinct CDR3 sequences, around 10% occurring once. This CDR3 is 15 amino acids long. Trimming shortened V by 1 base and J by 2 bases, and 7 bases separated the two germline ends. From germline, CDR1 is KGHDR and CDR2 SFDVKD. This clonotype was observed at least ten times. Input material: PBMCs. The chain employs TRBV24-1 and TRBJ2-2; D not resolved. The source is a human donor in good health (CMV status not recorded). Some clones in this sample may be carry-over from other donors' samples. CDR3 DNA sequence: TGTGCCACCAGTGATTTATTCACAAACACCGGGGAGCTGTTTTTT. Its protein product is CATSDLFTNTGELFF.